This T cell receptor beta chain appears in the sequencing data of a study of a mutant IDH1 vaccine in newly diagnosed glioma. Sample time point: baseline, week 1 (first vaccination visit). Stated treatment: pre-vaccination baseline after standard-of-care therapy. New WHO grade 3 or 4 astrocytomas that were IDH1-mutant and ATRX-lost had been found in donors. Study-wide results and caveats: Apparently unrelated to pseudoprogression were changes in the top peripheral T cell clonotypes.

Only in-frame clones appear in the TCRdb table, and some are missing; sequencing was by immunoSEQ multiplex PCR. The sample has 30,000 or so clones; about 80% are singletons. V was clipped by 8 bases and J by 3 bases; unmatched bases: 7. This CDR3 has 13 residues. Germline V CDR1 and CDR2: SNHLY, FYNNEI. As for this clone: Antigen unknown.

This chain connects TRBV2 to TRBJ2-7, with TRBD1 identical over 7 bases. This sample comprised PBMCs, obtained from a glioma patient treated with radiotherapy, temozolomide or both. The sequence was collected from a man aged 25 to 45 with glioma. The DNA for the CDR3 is TGTGCCAGCCTGACAGGGTCTCACTACGAGCAGTACTTC. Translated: CASLTGSHYEQYF.